These 21 T cell receptor beta chains share one sample of origin, sequenced in a study of shared clonotypes between healthy human individuals. TCRdb's copy holds only in-frame clones and misses some; the assay was immunoSEQ multiplex PCR. The repertoire holds some 2.3 million clones, with over 90% as singletons. The specimen sequenced was naive CD4+ T cells from PBMCs. Subset noted: CD45RA+ positively selected. The source of these receptors is a man aged 18 to 29 in good health. Some clones in this sample may be carry-over from other donors' samples.

This chain joins TRBV28 and TRBJ2-3; maybe TRBD2 (6 bases). The CDR3 runs 14 residues. Germline V lookup: CDR1 MDHEN, CDR2 SYDVKM. V gave up 5 bases and J gave up 6 bases, with 15 bases separating them. The DNA for the CDR3 is TGTGCCAGCAGTCCGCGGGGCCGGGAGGATACGCAGTATTTT. Translated: CASSPRGREDTQYF.

V and J are TRBV7-2 and TRBJ2-1; D call uncertain. Germline assignment: CDR1 SGHTA and CDR2 FQGNSA. This CDR3 has 12 amino acids. V gave up 6 bases and J gave up 9 bases, with 12 bases separating them. This CDR3 is CASSRTSGEQFF. As DNA, the CDR3 is TGTGCCAGCAGTCGTACATCCGGTGAGCAGTTCTTC.

To note about this clone: The same CDR3 can be traced to other DNA sequences in this sample. The chain joins TRBV7-9 to TRBJ2-3, with D perhaps assigned TRBD1 or TRBD2 (6 bases each). CDR3 length: 15 residues. Per the germline V gene, CDR1 is SEHNR and CDR2 is FQNEAQ (reference sequence). Trimming pared 5 bases from V and 0 bases from J, leaving 12 bases between. CDR3 region: CASSRRGTSTDTQYF. As DNA, the CDR3 is TGTGCCAGCAGCCGGAGGGGGACTAGCACAGATACGCAGTATTTT.

This rearrangement joins TRBV5-1 to TRBJ2-5; 9 bases map to TRBD1. V gave up 8 bases and J gave up 1 base; unmatched junction bases: 6. Germline values: CDR1 SGHRS, CDR2 YFSETQ. The CDR3 is 14 amino acids. For the CDR3, the DNA is TGCGCCAGTCGGACAGGGGAGGGCCAAGAGACCCAGTACTTC. Translated: CASRTGEGQETQYF.

This clone has only one observation. The chain carries TRBV2 and TRBJ1-5; the D gene is possibly TRBD1 (5 bases). Per the germline V gene, CDR1 is SNHLY and CDR2 is FYNNEI. V was clipped by 7 bases and J by 5 bases, with 21 bases between them. CDR3 length: 16 amino acids. The CDR3 is CASMKGAYPGDQPQHF. The DNA of the CDR3 is TGTGCCAGCATGAAAGGGGCGTACCCTGGAGATCAGCCCCAGCATTTT.

The chain is built from TRBV19 and TRBJ1-2; tentatively, D is TRBD1 (6 bases). Germline assignment: CDR1 LNHDA and CDR2 SQIVND (reference sequence). V was cut by 5 bases and J by 2 bases, with 15 bases left in between. This CDR3 region has 15 residues. The CDR3, as DNA: TGTGCCAGTAGTCATGGACAGTTCCCGAACTATGGCTACACCTTC. Its translation: CASSHGQFPNYGYTF.

This chain connects TRBV27 to TRBJ1-4, with 7 bases aligning to TRBD1. This CDR3 spans 14 amino acids. V lost 7 bases and J lost 4; bases outside the gene matches: 6. CDR1 is MNHEY, CDR2 SMNVEV, per germline (reference sequence). The CDR3 reads CASKGGGSNEKLFF. The CDR3 DNA is TGTGCCAGCAAAGGAGGGGGCAGTAATGAAAAACTGTTTTTT.

This clone was found once. The chain employs TRBV7-3 and TRBJ1-1; a possible D gene is TRBD1 (6 bases). Trimming left V 5 bases short and J 6 bases short, with 10 bases between. CDR1 and CDR2 from the germline V gene are SGHTA and FQGTGA. The CDR3 totals 12 residues. Written as DNA, the CDR3 is TGTGCCAGCAGCCCCAGGGGCGCTGAAGCTTTCTTT. Protein sequence: CASSPRGAEAFF.

The genes are TRBV5-1 and TRBJ2-3; 7 bases agree with TRBD2. With 2 bases clipped from V and 4 bases from J, the junction kept 13 bases outside the gene matches. CDR3 length equals 17 residues. CDR1 and CDR2 (germline): SGHRS, YFSETQ. The CDR3, as DNA: TGCGCCAGCAGCTTAAGTTTGGCTAGCGGTGGTGCAGATACGCAGTATTTT. Its protein is CASSLSLASGGADTQYF.

Comment on this clone: The sample carries other DNA sequences with the same CDR3. The gene calls are TRBV28 and TRBJ1-5; D remains ambiguous. The CDR3 sequence is 14 residues long. Deletions cut 1 base from V and 2 bases from J, with 6 bases between. Per the germline V gene, CDR1 is MDHEN and CDR2 is SYDVKM. The CDR3 reads CASSLLAGNQPQHF. As DNA, the CDR3 is TGTGCCAGCAGTTTATTAGCAGGCAATCAGCCCCAGCATTTT.

In its sample, this clone was seen once. The J gene is TRBJ2-7, the V gene TRBV5-1; D is tentatively TRBD1 or TRBD2 (5 bases each). Germline values: CDR1 SGHRS, CDR2 YFSETQ. CDR3 length equals 13 residues. V lost 6 bases, J lost 6 bases, and 16 bases lay in between. CDR3 sequence: CASTEPVRGEQYF. The CDR3 coding sequence is TGCGCCAGCACCGAGCCCGTGAGGGGCGAGCAGTACTTC.

V usage is TRBV5-1 and J usage is TRBJ2-5, with TRBD2 matching over 9 bases. The CDR3 sequence is 15 residues long. J was trimmed by 4 bases and V by 1 base; bases with no gene match: 5. In germline, CDR1 is SGHRS, CDR2 YFSETQ. The CDR3 spells CASSLPSGTLETQYF. CDR3 DNA: TGCGCCAGCAGCTTGCCTAGCGGGACGTTAGAGACCCAGTACTTC.

In nucleotides, the CDR3 is TGTGCCAGCAGCTTAGCGTACGGCCAAGAGACCCAGTACTTC. Its translation: CASSLAYGQETQYF. V and J are TRBV7-8 and TRBJ2-5, with no clear D. V lost 0 bases and J 1 base, leaving 6 bases between the germline ends. The germline V gene encodes CDR1 SGHVS and CDR2 FQNEAQ. CDR3 length: 14 amino acids.

V is TRBV5-6 and J is TRBJ1-3; 7 positions agree with TRBD1. This CDR3 contains 18 residues. V gave up 3 bases and J gave up 0 bases; unmatched junction bases: 12. Germline V gives CDR1 SGHDT, CDR2 YYEEEE. CDR3 in amino acids: CASSSGQNIPYSGNTIYF. For the CDR3, the DNA is TGTGCCAGCAGCTCGGGACAGAATATACCCTACTCTGGAAACACCATATATTTT.

The chain links TRBV4-1 to TRBJ1-2, with unresolved D. V lost 6 bases to trimming and J lost 3 bases, with 11 bases between them. CDR3 length equals 13 residues. The germline gives CDR1 MGHRA, CDR2 YSYEKL. The CDR3 is CASSRTSDYGYTF. CDR3 DNA: TGCGCCAGCAGTCGGACGTCTGACTATGGCTACACCTTC.

The V gene is TRBV6-5, the J gene TRBJ1-1; 7 positions match TRBD1. The CDR3 is 13 residues long. CDR1 and CDR2 (germline): MNHEY, SVGAGI. V lost 6 bases to trimming and J lost 1 base; unmatched junction nucleotides: 2. CDR3 bases: TGTGCCAGCAGGTGGACAGGGAACACTGAAGCTTTCTTT. Protein product: CASRWTGNTEAFF.

V and J are TRBV11-2 and TRBJ2-3, with 8 bases fitting TRBD2. J lost 1 base, V lost 2 bases, and 2 bases had no gene match. CDR3 length: 15 amino acids. The germline V gene has CDR1 SGHAT and CDR2 FQNNGV. The CDR3 is CASSLSGGRTDTQYF. CDR3 bases: TGTGCCAGCAGCTTAAGCGGGGGCCGCACAGATACGCAGTATTTT.

The chain carries TRBV7-2 and TRBJ2-1; TRBD2 aligns across 7 bases. CDR3 length equals 16 residues. V dropped 2 bases and J dropped 1; count of bases not matched to a gene: 5. Germline-derived CDR1 and CDR2 are SGHTA and FQGNSA. In DNA, the CDR3 is TGTGCCAGCAGCTTATCCTTGGGGGGGTCCTACAATGAGCAGTTCTTC. This codes for CASSLSLGGSYNEQFF.

The chain combines TRBV6-1 with TRBJ1-3, with TRBD1 identical over 10 bases. V gave up 4 bases and J gave up 0 bases; unmatched junction bases: 6. CDR1 and CDR2 from the germline V gene are MNHNS and SASEGT. The CDR3 covers 17 residues. The CDR3 DNA sequence: TGTGCCAGCAGTGTCGACAGGGGGCTACGCTCTGGAAACACCATATATTTT. It yields the protein CASSVDRGLRSGNTIYF.

The gene calls are TRBV28 and TRBJ2-7, with TRBD1 identical over 8 bases. The germline gives CDR1 MDHEN, CDR2 SYDVKM. Germline trimming cut 5 bases from V and 6 bases from J; bases unmatched to any gene: 15. The CDR3 totals 16 residues. CDR3 in DNA: TGTGCCAGCAGTCCCGCAGGACAGGGATCACTTCGCGAGCAGTACTTC. Its protein product is CASSPAGQGSLREQYF. The entire variable domain, with the rest obtained from reference TRBV28 and TRBJ2-7, is as follows: DVKVTQSSRYLVKRTGEKVFLECVQDMDHENMFWYRQDPGLGLRLIYFSYDVKMKEKGDIPEGYSVSREKKERFSLILESASTNQTSMYLCASSPAGQGSLREQYFGPGTRLTVT.

To note about this clone: A read error may produce the germline difference seen at one junction end. The chain carries TRBV7-9 and TRBJ2-5; D not resolved. Germline V gene lookup returns CDR1 SEHNR and CDR2 FQNEAQ (reference sequence). This CDR3 is built from 13 residues. CDR3 coding DNA: TGTGCCAACAGCTTAGCACGTCAAGAGACCCAGTACTTC. It specifies CANSLARQETQYF. Combining the CDR3 with reference TRBV7-9 and TRBJ2-5 gives the whole variable domain DTGVSQNPRHKITKRGQNVTFRCDPISEHNRLYWYRQTLGQGPEFLTYFQNEAQLEKSRLLSDRFSAERPKGSFSTLEIQRTEQGDSAMYLCANSLARQETQYFGPGTRLLVL.